This T cell receptor beta chain emerged from a study of shared clonotypes between healthy human individuals (dated by TCRdb to 2020 to 2021). With respect to the entire study: Two women and a few men aged 18 to 49 years were included in the cohort. For each donor, CD4 naive and CD4 memory were each given three plates, CD8 naive was given two plates, and CD8 memory was given one plate. To estimate repertoire size and how much clonotypes are shared between individuals, the study performed deep sequencing of blood TCR repertoires from about five healthy adults. To increase sequencing depth and limit assay-specific biases, different laboratories used diverse techniques to prepare libraries and sequence TCR repertoires. Between about 0.94 and 10 billion PBMCs per donor were obtained by leukapheresis.

Donors were healthy HIV-negative adults with no recently reported acute infections or vaccinations. Every donor was a Caucasian adult residing in Nashville, Tennessee, USA. CD4+ T cells were enriched by magnetic negative selection; naive cells were then positively selected on CD45RA, and the negative fraction formed the memory subset. Blood was collected by leukapheresis, and PBMCs were isolated by Ficoll-Histopaque density gradient centrifugation and then cryopreserved in liquid nitrogen vapor phase. Purity and quantity of every magnetically sorted T cell population were checked by analytical flow cytometry. From each sorted fraction, genomic DNA was isolated and quantified by UV absorbance on a Nanodrop 2000c. As for this clone: The target of this receptor is not known. The record has no base qualities; no much larger clone is one base away.

TCR CDR3 regions were amplified from genomic DNA by multiplex PCR using the deep immunoSEQ assay. Genomic DNA extracted from each cell subset was distributed evenly over all wells of several immunoSEQ 96-well plates, and each plate served as one replicate. For sorted subsets, each replicate PCR was loaded with 200 to 250 ng genomic DNA, equivalent to 25,000 to 35,000 T cell genomes. The purified libraries were quantified using a Qubit 3.0 fluorometer, sized with a Bioanalyzer 2100, and then quantified again using the KAPA Library Quantification kit. Every immunoSEQ 96-well plate was sequenced on a dedicated single-read 150-cycle Illumina NextSeq 550 flow cell. The published analysis was carried out like this. The immunoSEQ output contained only junctional sequences without quality scores, so filtering could not match that applied to full-length reads. To assign V/J genes and CDR3, sequences were annotated against IMGT germline references using PyIR, a Python wrapper for IgBLAST v1.9. Reads were filtered out if the reads had weak V/J assignments (E-value above 1e-6), no CDR3, stop codons, out-of-frame junctions, or ambiguous translated residues. V3J clonotypes were defined as sequences sharing an identical inferred V gene, J gene, and CDR3 amino acid sequence. The percentage overlap between two repertoires was calculated by dividing the number of shared unique clonotypes by the size of the smaller repertoire. Repertoire richness was assessed with RTK rarefaction, the Chao1 estimator, and Recon v2.1 estimates of unobserved clonotypes. For all TCRbeta clonotypes obtained by the gDNA method from a few donors, generation probabilities were computed with OLGA. The table was pulled from immuneACCESS by TCRdb, which kept in-frame rearrangements only. Such tables lose some clones; where checked, under half of the loss comes from unresolved V genes, and the rest has no known cause. The V and J calls and clone size were taken over from that table, and D and trimming were inferred from the DNA. Within this sample are 800,000 to 1,200,000 clones, with about four fifths of them counted one time only. Under 0.6% of the sample goes to the ten largest clones.

The CDR3 goes from the cysteine to the phenylalanine over 12 residues. Just CDR3 DNA is preserved here, 36 bases in frame from base 1. For CDR1 and CDR2, the germline V gene (reference sequence) lists GTSNPN and SVGIG. The junction shows trimming of 8 bases on V and 7 bases on J, plus 17 bases between the germline ends. What the authors observed across the whole study: Naive subsets generally had larger estimated clonotype richness than memory subsets did. The small number of donors limited the genetic and exposure-history diversity represented. Based on pairwise subsampling, the degree of clonotype sharing among donors was expected to be affected by sequencing depth. Only blood was sampled, and tissue TCR repertoires likely differ from those in blood. Higher generation probabilities were observed for clonotypes shared by all four sorted-subset donors than for non-shared clonotypes. Even with the large sequencing depth, rarefaction of the sorted-subset datasets indicated that sequencing was incomplete. Approximately 5% of naive CD4, around 3.5% of naive CD8, around 2.3% of memory CD4, and less than 0.45% of memory CD8 clonotypes were shared across a few donors.

The clonotype originates from a man between 18 and 29 years old in good health. Some clones in this sample may be carry-over from other donors' samples. The chain is assembled from TRBV30 and TRBJ1-2; confidence is insufficient to name the D gene. Sample: memory CD4+ T cells from PBMCs. Taken with the paper, the label for cell subset or site translates to: CD45RA-negative fraction. The DNA is as follows: TGTGCCAGACACGACACGGGAGGTGGCTACACCTTC. This codes for CARHDTGGGYTF. When the CDR3 is completed using the reference TRBV30 and TRBJ1-2 genes on either side, the full variable domain is SQTIHQWPATLVQPVGSPLSLECTVEGTSNPNLYWYRQAAGRGLQLLFYSVGIGQISSEVPQNLSASRPQDRQFILSSKKLLLSDSGFYLCARHDTGGGYTFGSGTRLTVV.